This TCR beta chain was observed in a study of blood T cell repertoires in COVID-19. Study-wide context: Sources were T cells, B-cell-depleted T cells, or PBMCs; the material itself was cDNA or gDNA.

In the original workflow: Reference gene primer amplification gave nucleated cell count estimates. Measured with immunoSEQ multiplex PCR; TCRdb has only the in-frame clones, and not every one. V, J and clone size are taken as reported in that table, and D and trimming were inferred from the DNA itself. The data show more than 200,000 clones, with around 90% seen just once and around 7% held by the top ten. Recruits, aged about 18 to 100 years, lived in 20 to 30 US areas. Germline V lookup: CDR1 SQVTM, CDR2 ANQGSEA. V lost 5 bases to trimming and J lost 0 bases, with 11 bases between them. The length of the CDR3 is 14 residues.

The rearrangement links TRBV29-1 to TRBJ2-1, with D maybe TRBD1 (5 bases). Sequencing was done on a sample of PBMCs or T cells enriched from blood (not recorded which). The sequence was collected from a man between 25 and 39 years old in a cohort exposed to, infected with or recovered from COVID-19 (not recorded which). The CDR3 DNA sequence: TGCAGCGTTCGGCAGGGCGCCTCCTACAATGAGCAGTTCTTC. It is translated as CSVRQGASYNEQFF.